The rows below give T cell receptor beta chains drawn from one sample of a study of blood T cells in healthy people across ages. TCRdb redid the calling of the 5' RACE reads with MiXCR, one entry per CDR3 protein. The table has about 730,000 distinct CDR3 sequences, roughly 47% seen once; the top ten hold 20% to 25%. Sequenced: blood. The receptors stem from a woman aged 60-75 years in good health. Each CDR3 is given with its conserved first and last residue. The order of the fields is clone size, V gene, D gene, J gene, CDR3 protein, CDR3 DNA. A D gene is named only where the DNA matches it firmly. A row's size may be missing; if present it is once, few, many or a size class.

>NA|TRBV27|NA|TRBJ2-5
CASSLQGGACGQYF
TGTGCCAGCAGTCTTCAGGGGGGGGCGTGTGGGCAGTACTTC
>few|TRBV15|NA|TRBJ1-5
CATSSGGASQPQHF
TGTGCCACCAGCAGCGGAGGGGCCTCTCAGCCCCAGCATTTT
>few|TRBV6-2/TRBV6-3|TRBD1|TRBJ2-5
CASNNRGYQETQYF
TGTGCCAGCAATAACAGGGGATACCAAGAGACCCAGTACTTC
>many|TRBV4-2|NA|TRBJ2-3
CASSQVGGSRTQYF
TGTGCCAGCAGCCAAGTTGGCGGGTCCCGTACGCAGTATTTT
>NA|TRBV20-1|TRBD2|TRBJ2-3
CSARAESGKTDTQYF
TGCAGTGCTAGAGCAGAGAGCGGGAAGACAGATACGCAGTATTTT
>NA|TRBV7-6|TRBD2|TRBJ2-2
CASSSETSGNTGELFF
TGTGCCAGCAGCTCAGAAACTAGCGGGAACACCGGGGAGCTGTTTTTT
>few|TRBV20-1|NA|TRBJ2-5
CSGGGDGETQYF
TGCAGTGGAGGGGGAGACGGGGAGACCCAGTACTTC
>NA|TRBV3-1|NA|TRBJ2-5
CASSQEARRETQYF
TGTGCCAGCAGCCAAGAGGCTAGACGAGAGACCCAGTACTTC
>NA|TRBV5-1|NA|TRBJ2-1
CASDPGTADSEQFF
TGCGCCAGCGACCCCGGGACGGCAGACAGTGAGCAGTTCTTC
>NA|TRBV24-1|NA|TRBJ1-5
CATSESVGVSNQPQHF
TGTGCCACCAGTGAATCGGTAGGCGTTAGCAATCAGCCCCAGCATTTT
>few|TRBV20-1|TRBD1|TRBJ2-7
CSARPIRDRGNYEQYF
TGCAGTGCTCGTCCGATCCGGGACAGGGGTAACTACGAGCAGTACTTC
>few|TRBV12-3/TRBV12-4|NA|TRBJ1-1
CASSLGLQGYTEAFF
TGTGCCAGCAGTTTAGGCCTCCAGGGTTACACTGAAGCTTTCTTT
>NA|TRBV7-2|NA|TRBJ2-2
CASSLAANTGELFF
TGTGCCAGCAGCTTAGCGGCGAACACCGGGGAGCTGTTTTTT
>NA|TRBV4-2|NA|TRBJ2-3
CASSQGRGDGTDTQYF
TGTGCCAGCAGCCAAGGGAGGGGGGATGGCACAGATACGCAGTATTTT
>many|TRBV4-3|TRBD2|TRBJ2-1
CASSHPGLAGHEQFF
TGCGCCAGCAGCCACCCGGGACTAGCGGGACATGAGCAGTTCTTC
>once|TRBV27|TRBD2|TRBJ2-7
CTGSPSGTSYEQYF
TGTACCGGCAGTCCTAGCGGGACCTCCTACGAGCAGTACTTC
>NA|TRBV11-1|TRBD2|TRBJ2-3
CASSLVSGTTDTQYF
TGTGCCAGCAGCTTAGTTAGCGGGACAACAGATACGCAGTATTTT
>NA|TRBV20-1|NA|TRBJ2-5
CSGGPLQETQYF
TGCAGTGGAGGGCCGCTCCAAGAGACCCAGTACTTC